These T cell receptor beta chains were read from a single sample in a study of T cell repertoires in cytomegalovirus infection. TCRdb reprocessed the reads with MiXCR, giving one entry per CDR3 protein. The sample includes about 920,000 distinct CDR3 sequences, around 32% seen only once; the top ten take about an eighth. Which antigens these TCRs recognize remains unknown. The sample was cultured CD8+ T cells from PBMCs, taken from culture after CMV antigen stimulation. Receptors originate from a human donor in good health (CMV status not recorded). Some clones in this sample may be carry-over from other donors' samples. CDR3s include the opening cysteine and the closing phenylalanine or tryptophan. Fields, in order: V gene, clone size, D gene, J gene, CDR3 DNA, CDR3 protein. D genes are given only for firm matches. A row's size may be missing; if present it is once, few, many or a size class.

V gene: TRBV19
clone size: NA
D gene: NA
J gene: TRBJ1-1
CDR3 DNA: TGTGCCAGTAGTATCACGGGGGCTCTTCCTGAAGCTTTCTTT
CDR3 protein: CASSITGALPEAFF

V gene: TRBV6-6
clone size: many
D gene: TRBD2
J gene: TRBJ2-1
CDR3 DNA: TGTGCCAGCAGTTTTGAAGGACTAGTCCCCTACAATGAGCAGTTCTTC
CDR3 protein: CASSFEGLVPYNEQFF

V gene: TRBV4-1
clone size: NA
D gene: NA
J gene: TRBJ2-1
CDR3 DNA: TGCGCCAGCAGCCAAGTATATCCCTCTGGGTATGAGCAGTTCTTC
CDR3 protein: CASSQVYPSGYEQFF

V gene: TRBV12-3/TRBV12-4
clone size: NA
D gene: NA
J gene: TRBJ1-5
CDR3 DNA: TGTGCCAGCAGTTATCCAGGATATCAGCCCCAGCATTTT
CDR3 protein: CASSYPGYQPQHF

V gene: TRBV7-9
clone size: NA
D gene: NA
J gene: TRBJ2-5
CDR3 DNA: TGTGCCAGCAGCGGAGGCGGGTCTCGGGAAGAGACCCAGTACTTC
CDR3 protein: CASSGGGSREETQYF

V gene: TRBV7-6
clone size: NA
D gene: TRBD2
J gene: TRBJ2-2
CDR3 DNA: TGTGCCAGCAGCTTAGCGACTAGCGGGGCCACCGGGGAGCTGTTTTTT
CDR3 protein: CASSLATSGATGELFF

V gene: TRBV15
clone size: NA
D gene: NA
J gene: TRBJ1-1
CDR3 DNA: TGTGCCACCAGCAGAGAGAGGAGAGCCGACGGGGGCTTATTTGGAGCTTTCTTT
CDR3 protein: CATSRERRADGGLFGAFF

V gene: TRBV6-2/TRBV6-3
clone size: NA
D gene: NA
J gene: TRBJ2-1
CDR3 DNA: TGTGCCAGCAGTTACCCGGGGCTAGTGGGACACTACAATGAGCAGTTCTTC
CDR3 protein: CASSYPGLVGHYNEQFF

V gene: TRBV27
clone size: few
D gene: NA
J gene: TRBJ1-6
CDR3 DNA: TGTGCCAGCAGCCTAGGCATGGAAGGGTCACCCCTCCACTTT
CDR3 protein: CASSLGMEGSPLHF

V gene: TRBV19
clone size: NA
D gene: TRBD1
J gene: TRBJ1-5
CDR3 DNA: TGTGCCAGTAGTATTAGGGGACAGGCTCATCAGCCCCAGCATTTT
CDR3 protein: CASSIRGQAHQPQHF

V gene: TRBV7-6
clone size: many
D gene: NA
J gene: TRBJ2-6
CDR3 DNA: TGTGCCAGCAGCTCAATTGGTGGCTCTGGGGCCAACGTCCTGACTTTC
CDR3 protein: CASSSIGGSGANVLTF

V gene: TRBV19
clone size: NA
D gene: NA
J gene: TRBJ2-1
CDR3 DNA: TGTGCCAGTAGTATTTCCGGCAGAGGATACAATGAGCAGTTCTTC
CDR3 protein: CASSISGRGYNEQFF

V gene: TRBV12-3/TRBV12-4
clone size: many
D gene: NA
J gene: TRBJ2-1
CDR3 DNA: TGTGCCAGCAGTCCCTACTCCCAAGGTAATGAGCAGTTCTTC
CDR3 protein: CASSPYSQGNEQFF

V gene: TRBV6-5
clone size: NA
D gene: NA
J gene: TRBJ2-1
CDR3 DNA: TGTGCCAGCAGTTACTCTCCGGGACTCCGCCTGAAATACTCCTACAATGAGCAGTTCTTC
CDR3 protein: CASSYSPGLRLKYSYNEQFF

V gene: TRBV7-3
clone size: NA
D gene: NA
J gene: TRBJ2-3
CDR3 DNA: TGTGCCAGCAGCCCAGGGTCAGGGGCCGCGATGGATACGCAGTATTTT
CDR3 protein: CASSPGSGAAMDTQYF

V gene: TRBV11-2
clone size: few
D gene: NA
J gene: TRBJ2-5
CDR3 DNA: TGTGCCAGCAGCTTGGAAGAACAACCATGGGGGGAGACCCAGTACTTC
CDR3 protein: CASSLEEQPWGETQYF

V gene: TRBV6-2/TRBV6-3
clone size: NA
D gene: NA
J gene: TRBJ1-1
CDR3 DNA: TGTGCCAGCAGTACCATGAATGATGACACTGAAGCTTTCTTT
CDR3 protein: CASSTMNDDTEAFF

V gene: TRBV4-3
clone size: NA
D gene: TRBD2
J gene: TRBJ2-3
CDR3 DNA: TGCGCCAGCAGCCAAGATTCCCTGGCGGGGGGTAACACAGATACGCAGTATTTT
CDR3 protein: CASSQDSLAGGNTDTQYF

V gene: TRBV27
clone size: NA
D gene: TRBD1
J gene: TRBJ2-3
CDR3 DNA: TGTGCCAGCAGTTTATCCCGGACAGGGATGAGCACAGATACGCAGTATTTT
CDR3 protein: CASSLSRTGMSTDTQYF

V gene: TRBV27
clone size: NA
D gene: NA
J gene: TRBJ2-3
CDR3 DNA: TGTGCCAGCACCCAAAATCGGGGACTGGATTCGTATACGCAGTATTTT
CDR3 protein: CASTQNRGLDSYTQYF

V gene: TRBV7-9
clone size: many
D gene: NA
J gene: TRBJ1-2
CDR3 DNA: TGTGCCAGCAGCTCCCACAGGGACGGCTACACCTTC
CDR3 protein: CASSSHRDGYTF

V gene: TRBV27
clone size: NA
D gene: NA
J gene: TRBJ2-7
CDR3 DNA: TGTGCCAGCAGTTTAATCGGGACACCCTCCCTCGAGCAGTACTTC
CDR3 protein: CASSLIGTPSLEQYF

V gene: TRBV28
clone size: NA
D gene: TRBD2
J gene: TRBJ2-3
CDR3 DNA: TGTGCCAGCAGTTTGATGTTGGCGGGGGGCGGGAATACGCAGTATTTT
CDR3 protein: CASSLMLAGGGNTQYF

V gene: TRBV6-2/TRBV6-3
clone size: NA
D gene: NA
J gene: TRBJ1-2
CDR3 DNA: TGTGCCAGCAGCCCATTAGGGCGTGAAGGCTACACCTTC
CDR3 protein: CASSPLGREGYTF

V gene: TRBV6-1
clone size: NA
D gene: TRBD2
J gene: TRBJ2-1
CDR3 DNA: TGTGCCAGCATTGAAGGAATAGCGGGGGCGTTTGAGCAGTTCTTC
CDR3 protein: CASIEGIAGAFEQFF

V gene: TRBV27
clone size: few
D gene: NA
J gene: TRBJ2-2
CDR3 DNA: TGTGCCAGCAGTTTATTGGCCCTTGGCGGGGAGCTGTTTTTT
CDR3 protein: CASSLLALGGELFF

V gene: TRBV7-9
clone size: NA
D gene: NA
J gene: TRBJ1-2
CDR3 DNA: TGTGCCGGCAGCTTAGCCCGGGACGGCTACACCTTC
CDR3 protein: CAGSLARDGYTF

V gene: TRBV7-2
clone size: many
D gene: NA
J gene: TRBJ2-2
CDR3 DNA: TGTGCCAGCAGCTTAGGCCCGTGGGGGGAGCTGTTTTTT
CDR3 protein: CASSLGPWGELFF

V gene: TRBV7-9
clone size: NA
D gene: TRBD1
J gene: TRBJ1-4
CDR3 DNA: TGTGCCAGCAGCCCAAGGGACAGACGTACCCATGAAAAACTGTTTTTT
CDR3 protein: CASSPRDRRTHEKLFF

V gene: TRBV5-4
clone size: NA
D gene: TRBD2
J gene: TRBJ2-2
CDR3 DNA: TGTGCCAGCAGCCTCCCGGAGAGCGGGGGGTATGCCGGGGAGCTGTTTTTT
CDR3 protein: CASSLPESGGYAGELFF

V gene: TRBV4-1
clone size: NA
D gene: TRBD2
J gene: TRBJ2-1
CDR3 DNA: TGCGCCAGCAGCCAACATCTAGCGGGGGACTCCTACAATGAGCAGTTCTTC
CDR3 protein: CASSQHLAGDSYNEQFF

V gene: TRBV6-2/TRBV6-3
clone size: few
D gene: TRBD2
J gene: TRBJ2-2
CDR3 DNA: TGTGCCAGCATCACGCTGCCGGGACTAGCGGGGGGCGCGAACACCGGGGAGCTGTTTTTT
CDR3 protein: CASITLPGLAGGANTGELFF

V gene: TRBV12-3/TRBV12-4
clone size: NA
D gene: NA
J gene: TRBJ1-1
CDR3 DNA: TGTGCCAGCAGTTTCGCCGTAGACAGGCGGAATGAAGCTTTCTTT
CDR3 protein: CASSFAVDRRNEAFF

V gene: TRBV7-8
clone size: many
D gene: TRBD2
J gene: TRBJ2-2
CDR3 DNA: TGTGCCAGCACCACCCCTCGGGGGGGCCCCACCGGGGAGCTGTTTTTT
CDR3 protein: CASTTPRGGPTGELFF

V gene: TRBV10-3
clone size: few
D gene: NA
J gene: TRBJ2-7
CDR3 DNA: TGTGCCATCAGTGAGTCAGACAGCACCTACGAGCAGTACTTC
CDR3 protein: CAISESDSTYEQYF

V gene: TRBV5-8
clone size: NA
D gene: NA
J gene: TRBJ1-5
CDR3 DNA: TGTGCCAGCAGCTGGGGTAATAATCAGCCCCAGCATTTT
CDR3 protein: CASSWGNNQPQHF

V gene: TRBV13
clone size: NA
D gene: NA
J gene: TRBJ2-5
CDR3 DNA: TGTGCCAGCAGCTGGAGGACAGCAAAAGAGACCCAGTACTTC
CDR3 protein: CASSWRTAKETQYF

V gene: TRBV9
clone size: NA
D gene: TRBD2
J gene: TRBJ2-5
CDR3 DNA: TGTGCCAGCAGCGTTGGTAGCGGGGGGCAATTTCAAGAGACCCAGTACTTC
CDR3 protein: CASSVGSGGQFQETQYF

V gene: TRBV7-2
clone size: many
D gene: NA
J gene: TRBJ1-6
CDR3 DNA: TGTGCCAGCAGTCCAAGGGGTCGGAATTCACCCCTCCACTTT
CDR3 protein: CASSPRGRNSPLHF

V gene: TRBV6-1
clone size: few
D gene: NA
J gene: TRBJ1-5
CDR3 DNA: TGTGCCAGCAGTGTGGTGGGAAAGAGGAGGGATAGCAATCAGCCCCAGCATTTT
CDR3 protein: CASSVVGKRRDSNQPQHF

V gene: TRBV28
clone size: NA
D gene: TRBD1
J gene: TRBJ2-5
CDR3 DNA: TGTGCCAGCGTCACGGGTAGACAGGGGAACCAAGAGACCCAGTACTTC
CDR3 protein: CASVTGRQGNQETQYF

V gene: TRBV6-1
clone size: NA
D gene: TRBD2
J gene: TRBJ2-5
CDR3 DNA: TGTGCCAGTGGACTAGCGGGAGAGACCCAGTACTTC
CDR3 protein: CASGLAGETQYF

V gene: TRBV19
clone size: NA
D gene: NA
J gene: TRBJ2-7
CDR3 DNA: TGTGCCAGTAGGCAAAGGTTTTTATCCTCCTACGAGCAGTACTTC
CDR3 protein: CASRQRFLSSYEQYF

V gene: TRBV19
clone size: few
D gene: NA
J gene: TRBJ1-1
CDR3 DNA: TGTGCCAGTAGTATCCCGAGGACGGGGAACACTGAAGCTTTCTTT
CDR3 protein: CASSIPRTGNTEAFF

V gene: TRBV12-3/TRBV12-4
clone size: NA
D gene: TRBD1
J gene: TRBJ2-1
CDR3 DNA: TGTGCCAGCAGTTTTTGGGACAGGAGAAACAATGAGCAGTTCTTC
CDR3 protein: CASSFWDRRNNEQFF

V gene: TRBV27
clone size: NA
D gene: TRBD1
J gene: TRBJ2-7
CDR3 DNA: TGTGCCAGCAGTCCACTACTCAAGACAGGGGGCTTTCCCTACGAGCAGTACTTC
CDR3 protein: CASSPLLKTGGFPYEQYF

V gene: TRBV5-8
clone size: NA
D gene: NA
J gene: TRBJ1-2
CDR3 DNA: TGTGCCAGCAGCGCCTCCGGGACCTTCTATGGCTACACCTTC
CDR3 protein: CASSASGTFYGYTF

V gene: TRBV28
clone size: few
D gene: NA
J gene: TRBJ1-1
CDR3 DNA: TGTGCCAGCAGTTCCTTCGGGATCACTGAAGCTTTCTTT
CDR3 protein: CASSSFGITEAFF

V gene: TRBV19
clone size: NA
D gene: NA
J gene: TRBJ1-2
CDR3 DNA: TGTGCCAGTAGTATAGGCTACGGATTCGGATATGGCTACACCTTC
CDR3 protein: CASSIGYGFGYGYTF

V gene: TRBV27
clone size: NA
D gene: NA
J gene: TRBJ2-5
CDR3 DNA: TGTGCCAGCAGTTTTACTGGAGGGGTGCATGAGACCCAGCACTTC
CDR3 protein: CASSFTGGVHETQHF